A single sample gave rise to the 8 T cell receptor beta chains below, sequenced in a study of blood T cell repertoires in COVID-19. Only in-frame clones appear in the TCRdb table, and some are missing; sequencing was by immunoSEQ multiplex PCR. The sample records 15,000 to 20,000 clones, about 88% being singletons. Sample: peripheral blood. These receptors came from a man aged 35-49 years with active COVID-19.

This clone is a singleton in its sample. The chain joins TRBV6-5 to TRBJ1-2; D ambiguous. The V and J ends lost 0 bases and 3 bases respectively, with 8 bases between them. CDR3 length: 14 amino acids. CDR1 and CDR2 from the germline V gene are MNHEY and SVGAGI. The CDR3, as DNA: TGTGCCAGCAGTTACTCTGCGGCTGACTATGGCTACACCTTC. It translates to CASSYSAADYGYTF.

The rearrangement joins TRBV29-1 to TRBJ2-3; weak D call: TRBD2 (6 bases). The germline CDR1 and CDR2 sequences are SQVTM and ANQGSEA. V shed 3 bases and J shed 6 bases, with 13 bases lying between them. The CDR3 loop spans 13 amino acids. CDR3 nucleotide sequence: TGCAGCGTTGAGGGACTGCGCGGGGATACGCAGTATTTT. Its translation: CSVEGLRGDTQYF.

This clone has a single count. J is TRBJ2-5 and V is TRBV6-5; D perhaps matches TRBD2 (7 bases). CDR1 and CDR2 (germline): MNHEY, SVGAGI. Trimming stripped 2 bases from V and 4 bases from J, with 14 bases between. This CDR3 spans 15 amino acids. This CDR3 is CASSYGGGAIETQYF. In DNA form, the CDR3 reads TGTGCCAGCAGTTACGGGGGGGGCGCGATAGAGACCCAGTACTTC.

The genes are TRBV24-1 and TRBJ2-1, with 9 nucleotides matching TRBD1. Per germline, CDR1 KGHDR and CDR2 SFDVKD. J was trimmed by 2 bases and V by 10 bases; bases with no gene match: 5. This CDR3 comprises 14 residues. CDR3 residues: CATSTGGTYNEQFF. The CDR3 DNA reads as TGTGCCACTTCCACAGGGGGCACCTACAATGAGCAGTTCTTC.

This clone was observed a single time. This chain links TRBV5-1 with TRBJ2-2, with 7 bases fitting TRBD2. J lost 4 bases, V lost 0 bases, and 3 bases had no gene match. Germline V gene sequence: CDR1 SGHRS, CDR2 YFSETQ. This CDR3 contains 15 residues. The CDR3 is CASSLVSSGTGELFF. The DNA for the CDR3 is TGCGCCAGCAGCTTGGTTTCTAGCGGCACCGGGGAGCTGTTTTTT.

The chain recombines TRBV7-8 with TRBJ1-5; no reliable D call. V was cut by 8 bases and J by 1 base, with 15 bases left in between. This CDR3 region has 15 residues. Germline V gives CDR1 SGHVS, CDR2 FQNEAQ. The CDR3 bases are TGTGCCAGCGCGAGGGAAGGGTTAAGCAATCAGCCCCAGCATTTT. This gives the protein CASAREGLSNQPQHF.

The CDR3 bases are TGTGCCAGTAGTATAGCCGTTCTCTATAGCAATCAGCCCCAGCATTTT. Residues: CASSIAVLYSNQPQHF. The genes are TRBV19 and TRBJ1-5; D unclear. This CDR3 has 16 residues. V was trimmed by 1 base and J by 0 bases, leaving 10 bases between them. Germline assignment: CDR1 LNHDA and CDR2 SQIVND (reference sequence).

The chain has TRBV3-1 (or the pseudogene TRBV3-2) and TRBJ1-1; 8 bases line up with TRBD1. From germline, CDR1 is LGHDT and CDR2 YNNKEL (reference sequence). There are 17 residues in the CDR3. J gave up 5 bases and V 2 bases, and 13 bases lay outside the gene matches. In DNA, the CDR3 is TGTGCCAGCAGCCAAACCCCAGGGGGCGTACGGCATACTGAAGCTTTCTTT. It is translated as CASSQTPGGVRHTEAFF.